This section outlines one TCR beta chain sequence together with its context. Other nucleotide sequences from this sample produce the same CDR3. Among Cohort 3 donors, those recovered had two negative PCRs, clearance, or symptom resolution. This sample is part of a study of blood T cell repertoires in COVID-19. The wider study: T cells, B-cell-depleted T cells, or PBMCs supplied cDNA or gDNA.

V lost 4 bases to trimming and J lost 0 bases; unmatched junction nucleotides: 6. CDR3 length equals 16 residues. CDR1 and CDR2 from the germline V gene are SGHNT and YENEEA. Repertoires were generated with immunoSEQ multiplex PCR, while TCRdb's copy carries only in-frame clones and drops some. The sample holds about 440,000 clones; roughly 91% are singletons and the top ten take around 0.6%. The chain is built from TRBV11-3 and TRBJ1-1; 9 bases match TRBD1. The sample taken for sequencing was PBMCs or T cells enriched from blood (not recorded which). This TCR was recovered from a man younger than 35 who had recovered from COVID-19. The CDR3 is CASSSRTGAMNTEAFF. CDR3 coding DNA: TGTGCCAGCAGCTCCAGGACAGGGGCAATGAACACTGAAGCTTTCTTT. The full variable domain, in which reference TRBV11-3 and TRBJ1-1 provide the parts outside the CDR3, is EAGVVQSPRYKIIEKKQPVAFWCNPISGHNTLYWYLQNLGQGPELLIRYENEEAVDDSQLPKDRFSAERLKGVDSTLKIQPAELGDSAVYLCASSSRTGAMNTEAFFGQGTRLTVV.